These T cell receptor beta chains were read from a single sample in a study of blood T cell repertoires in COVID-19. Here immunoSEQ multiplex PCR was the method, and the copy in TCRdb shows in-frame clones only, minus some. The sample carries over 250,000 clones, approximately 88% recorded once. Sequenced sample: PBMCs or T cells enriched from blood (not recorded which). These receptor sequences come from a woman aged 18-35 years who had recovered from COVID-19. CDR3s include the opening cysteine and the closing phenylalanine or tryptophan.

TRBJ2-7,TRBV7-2,CASSLSGTGPSEQYF
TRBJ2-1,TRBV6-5,CASSYGLAGGNEQFF
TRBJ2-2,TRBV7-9,CASSLRQGNTGELFF
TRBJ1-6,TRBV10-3,CAIRAGQMENSPLHF
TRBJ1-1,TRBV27,CASSLQGAEDTEAFF
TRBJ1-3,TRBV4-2,CASSRRGGNTIYF
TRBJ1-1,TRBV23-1,CASSPGDTEAFF
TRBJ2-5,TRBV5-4,CASSLAGVETQYF
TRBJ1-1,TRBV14,CASSQSIGQHMNTEAFF
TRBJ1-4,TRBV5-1,CASSLGRGEEKLFF
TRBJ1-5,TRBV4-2,CASSQDTGRVRNQPQHF
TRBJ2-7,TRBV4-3,CASSFAGGSSYEQYF
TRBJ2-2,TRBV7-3,CASSTDSARELFF
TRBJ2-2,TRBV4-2,CASSQDRNTGELFF
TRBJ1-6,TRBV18,CASSSNRAYNNSPLHF
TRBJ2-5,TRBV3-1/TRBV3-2,CASSQAGLAGGFQETQYF
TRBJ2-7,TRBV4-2,CASSQVWTGESSYEQYF
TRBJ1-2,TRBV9,CASSPRSGDYGYTF
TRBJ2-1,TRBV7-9,CASSQDSGRGVEQFF
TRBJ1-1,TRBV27,CASSLGARRTGEAFF
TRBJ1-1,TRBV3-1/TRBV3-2,CASSHLQIDTEAFF
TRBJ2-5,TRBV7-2,CATKLAGVFETQYF
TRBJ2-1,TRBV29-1,CSVDGMRAGGLYEQFF
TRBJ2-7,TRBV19,CASSIGPGLGVQEQYF
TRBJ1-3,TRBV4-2,CASSQVEWAGGNTIYF
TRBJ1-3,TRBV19,CASSPHPGRAGNTIYF
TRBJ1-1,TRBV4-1,CASSQDSGNTEAFF
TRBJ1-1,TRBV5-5,CASSLPLTGVTEAFF
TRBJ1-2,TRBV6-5,CASSSPTTGFGGYTF
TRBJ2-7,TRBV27,CASSLGPTSGRYEQYF
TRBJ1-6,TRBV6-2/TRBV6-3,CASSYGGSVSPLHF
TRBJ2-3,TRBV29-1,CSVEGLAGITDTQYF
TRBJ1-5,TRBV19,CASSQDRNQPQHF
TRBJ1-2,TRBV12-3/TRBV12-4,CASTRGQDYGYTF
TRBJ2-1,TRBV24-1,CATSDPGGPEGEQFF
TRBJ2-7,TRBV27,CASSLGQPNSYEQYF
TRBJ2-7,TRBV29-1,CSVAGTGPYEQYF